This note documents a single T cell receptor (beta chain) sequence. What it binds is unknown. In the same sample, other DNA sequences code for this CDR3. The data were obtained in a study of OX40 agonist ivuxolimab in advanced cancers. Overall study: Partial responses occurred in Three dose-escalation patients, one with hepatocellular carcinoma and two with cutaneous melanoma. Study-wide results and caveats: The study found that CD8+ T cells averaged more expanded clones than CD4+.

Method: immunoSEQ multiplex PCR; TCRdb's copy keeps in-frame clones and lacks some. Of 15,000 to 20,000 clones in the sample, 70% to 90% were seen once. The CDR3 runs 18 residues. Germline assignment: CDR1 LNHDA and CDR2 SQIVND (reference sequence). V was clipped by 7 bases and J by 2 bases; unmatched bases: 16. No patient had autoimmune disease or received systemic immunosuppression. The TCR originated in an adult with an advanced solid tumor such as melanoma, head and neck, liver or kidney cancer. The input for sequencing was CD4+ or CD8+ T cells sorted from blood, taken in a trial of the OX40 agonist ivuxolimab. J is TRBJ2-1 and V is TRBV19; 8 bases are a match to TRBD2. The chain's CDR3 is CASTTGGPILPAYNEQFF. The DNA for the CDR3 is TGTGCCAGTACGACGGGAGGGCCAATCCTTCCCGCCTACAATGAGCAGTTCTTC.